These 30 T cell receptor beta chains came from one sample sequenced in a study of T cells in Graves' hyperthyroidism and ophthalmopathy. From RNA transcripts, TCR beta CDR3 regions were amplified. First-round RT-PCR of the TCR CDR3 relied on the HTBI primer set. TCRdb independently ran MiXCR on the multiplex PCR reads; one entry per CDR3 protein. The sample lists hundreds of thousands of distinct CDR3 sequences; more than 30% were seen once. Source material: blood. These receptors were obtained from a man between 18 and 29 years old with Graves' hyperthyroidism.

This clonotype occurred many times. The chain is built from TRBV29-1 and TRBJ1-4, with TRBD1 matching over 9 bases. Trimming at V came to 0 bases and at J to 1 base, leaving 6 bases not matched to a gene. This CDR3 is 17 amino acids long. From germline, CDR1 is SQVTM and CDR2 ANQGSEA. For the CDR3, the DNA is TGCAGCGTTGAAGAAGGGGACAGGGAAGGAACTAATGAAAAACTGTTTTTT. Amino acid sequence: CSVEEGDREGTNEKLFF. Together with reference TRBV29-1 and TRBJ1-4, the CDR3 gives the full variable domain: SAVISQKPSRDICQRGTSLTIQCQVDSQVTMMFWYRQQPGQSLTLIATANQGSEATYESGFVIDKFPISRPNLTFSTLTVSNMSPEDSSIYLCSVEEGDREGTNEKLFFGSGTQLSVL.

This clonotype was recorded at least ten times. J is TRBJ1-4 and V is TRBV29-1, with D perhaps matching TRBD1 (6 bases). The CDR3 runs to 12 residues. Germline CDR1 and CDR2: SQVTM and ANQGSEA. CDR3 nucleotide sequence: TGCTGTACTAGGGGGTCGGATGAAAAACTGTTTTTT. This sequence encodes CCTRGSDEKLFF.

DNA for the CDR3: TGTGCCATCAGCCCGGGACAGGAGAATTCACCCCTCCACTTT. As protein: CAISPGQENSPLHF. The rearrangement uses TRBV10-3 and TRBJ1-6; 8 nucleotides match TRBD1. The V gene's germline CDR1 is ENHRY and CDR2 SYGVKD. Germline trimming cut 6 bases from V and 7 bases from J; bases unmatched to any gene: 5. The CDR3 is 14 residues long.

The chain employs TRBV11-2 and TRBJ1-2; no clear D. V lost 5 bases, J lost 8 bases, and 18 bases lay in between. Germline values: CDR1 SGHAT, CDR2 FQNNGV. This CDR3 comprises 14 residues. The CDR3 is CASSLQVGYGGYTF. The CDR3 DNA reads TGTGCCAGCAGCCTTCAGGTGGGGTACGGAGGCTACACCTTC.

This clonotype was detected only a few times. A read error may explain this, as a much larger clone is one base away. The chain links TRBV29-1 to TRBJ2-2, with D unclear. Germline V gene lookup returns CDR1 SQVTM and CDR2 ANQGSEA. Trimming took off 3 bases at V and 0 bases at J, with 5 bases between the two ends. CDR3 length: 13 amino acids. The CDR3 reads CSVDKPNTGELFF. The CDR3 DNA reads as TGCAGCGTTGACAAACCGAACACCGGGGAGCTGTTTTTT.

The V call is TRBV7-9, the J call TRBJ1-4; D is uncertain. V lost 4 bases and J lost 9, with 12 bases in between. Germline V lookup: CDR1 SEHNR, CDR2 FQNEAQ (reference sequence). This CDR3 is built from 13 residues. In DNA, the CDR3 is TGTGCCAGCAGCTCCGCCGGGAACAAAAAACTGTTTTTT. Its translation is CASSSAGNKKLFF.

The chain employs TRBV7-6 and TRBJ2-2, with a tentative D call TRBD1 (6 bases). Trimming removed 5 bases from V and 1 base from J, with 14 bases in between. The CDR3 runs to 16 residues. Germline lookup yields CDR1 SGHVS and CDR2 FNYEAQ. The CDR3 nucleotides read TGTGCCAGCAGCGGGGGCCCGGCGGGGAACACCGGGGAGCTGTTTTTT. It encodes CASSGGPAGNTGELFF.

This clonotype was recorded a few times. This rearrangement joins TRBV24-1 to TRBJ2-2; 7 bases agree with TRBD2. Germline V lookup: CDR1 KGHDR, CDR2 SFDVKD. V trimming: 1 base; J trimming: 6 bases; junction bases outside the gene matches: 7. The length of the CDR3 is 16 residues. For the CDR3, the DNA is TGTGCCACCAGTGATTTTCCGGGAGGACAAGCCGGGGAGCTGTTTTTT. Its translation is CATSDFPGGQAGELFF.

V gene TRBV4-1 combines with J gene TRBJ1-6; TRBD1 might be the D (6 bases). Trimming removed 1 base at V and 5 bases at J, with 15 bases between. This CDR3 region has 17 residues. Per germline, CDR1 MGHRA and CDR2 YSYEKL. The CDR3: CASSQGVTGANNSPLHF. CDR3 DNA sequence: TGCGCCAGCAGCCAAGGGGTAACGGGGGCGAATAATTCACCCCTCCACTTT.

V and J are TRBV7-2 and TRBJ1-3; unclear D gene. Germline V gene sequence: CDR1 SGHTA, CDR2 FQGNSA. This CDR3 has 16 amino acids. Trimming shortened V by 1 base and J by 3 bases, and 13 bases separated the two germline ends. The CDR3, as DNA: TGTGCCAGCAGCTTAGTAGGTGGGTCGTTTGGAAACACCATATATTTT. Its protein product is CASSLVGGSFGNTIYF.

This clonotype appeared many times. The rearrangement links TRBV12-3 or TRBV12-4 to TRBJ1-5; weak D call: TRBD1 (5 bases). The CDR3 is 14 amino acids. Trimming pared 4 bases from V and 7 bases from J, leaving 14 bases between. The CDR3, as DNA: TGTGCCAGCAGTTATGATCAGGGAATCCAGCCCCAGCATTTT. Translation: CASSYDQGIQPQHF.

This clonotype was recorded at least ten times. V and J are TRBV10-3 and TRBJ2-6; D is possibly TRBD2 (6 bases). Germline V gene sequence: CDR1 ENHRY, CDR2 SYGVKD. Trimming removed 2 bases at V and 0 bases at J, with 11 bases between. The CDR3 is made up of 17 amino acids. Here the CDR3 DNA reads TGTGCCATCAGTGAGCCGGGGGACGGCTCTGGGGCCAACGTCCTGACTTTC. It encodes CAISEPGDGSGANVLTF.

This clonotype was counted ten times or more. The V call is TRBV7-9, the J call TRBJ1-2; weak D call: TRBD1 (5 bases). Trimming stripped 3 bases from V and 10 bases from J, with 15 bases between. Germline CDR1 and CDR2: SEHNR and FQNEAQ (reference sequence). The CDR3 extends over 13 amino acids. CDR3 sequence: CASSFRAEHTYTF. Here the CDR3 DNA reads TGTGCCAGCAGCTTCAGGGCAGAACATACCTACACCTTC. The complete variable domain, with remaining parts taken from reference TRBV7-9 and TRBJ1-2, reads DTGVSQNPRHKITKRGQNVTFRCDPISEHNRLYWYRQTLGQGPEFLTYFQNEAQLEKSRLLSDRFSAERPKGSFSTLEIQRTEQGDSAMYLCASSFRAEHTYTFGSGTRLTVV.

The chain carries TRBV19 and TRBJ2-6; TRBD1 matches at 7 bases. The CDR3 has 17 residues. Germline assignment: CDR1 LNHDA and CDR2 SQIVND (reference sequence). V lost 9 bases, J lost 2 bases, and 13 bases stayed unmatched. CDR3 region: CASSLQGFGTGANVLTF. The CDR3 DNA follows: TGTGCCAGCAGCCTACAGGGGTTCGGAACTGGGGCCAACGTCCTGACTTTC.

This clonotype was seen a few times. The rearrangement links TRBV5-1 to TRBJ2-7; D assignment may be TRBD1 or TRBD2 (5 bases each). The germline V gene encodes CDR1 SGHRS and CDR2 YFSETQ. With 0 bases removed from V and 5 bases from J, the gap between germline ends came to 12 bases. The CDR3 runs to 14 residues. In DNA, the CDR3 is TGCGCCAGCAGCTTGGCCGGGGCGGCCGACGAGCAGTACTTC. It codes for CASSLAGAADEQYF.

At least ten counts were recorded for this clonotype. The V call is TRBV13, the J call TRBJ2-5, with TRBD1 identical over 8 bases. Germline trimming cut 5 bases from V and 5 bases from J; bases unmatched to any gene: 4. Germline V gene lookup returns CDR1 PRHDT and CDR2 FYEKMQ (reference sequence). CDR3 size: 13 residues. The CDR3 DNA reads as TGTGCCAGCAGCACGGGACAGGACGAGACCCAGTACTTC. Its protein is CASSTGQDETQYF.

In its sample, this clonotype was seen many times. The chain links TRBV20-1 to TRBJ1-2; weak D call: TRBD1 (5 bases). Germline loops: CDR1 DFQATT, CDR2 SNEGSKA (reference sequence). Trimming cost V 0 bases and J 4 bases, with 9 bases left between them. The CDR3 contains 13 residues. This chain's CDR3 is CSARDTGLYGYTF. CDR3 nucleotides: TGCAGTGCTAGAGACACGGGACTCTATGGCTACACCTTC.

In DNA form, the CDR3 reads TGTGCCAGCTCGCCGGACAGGGTTTATGAGACCCAGTACTTC. Translated, it gives CASSPDRVYETQYF. V and J are TRBV25-1 and TRBJ2-5; 8 bases align to TRBD1. Losses at the gene ends were 8 bases for V and 5 bases for J; bases not matched to a gene: 10. The CDR3 runs to 14 residues. Germline loops: CDR1 MGHDK, CDR2 SYGVNS. The full variable domain, rest sourced from reference TRBV25-1 and TRBJ2-5, is EADIYQTPRYLVIGTGKKITLECSQTMGHDKMYWYQQDPGMELHLIHYSYGVNSTEKGDLSSESTVSRIRTEHFPLTLESARPSHTSQYLCASSPDRVYETQYFGPGTRLLVL.

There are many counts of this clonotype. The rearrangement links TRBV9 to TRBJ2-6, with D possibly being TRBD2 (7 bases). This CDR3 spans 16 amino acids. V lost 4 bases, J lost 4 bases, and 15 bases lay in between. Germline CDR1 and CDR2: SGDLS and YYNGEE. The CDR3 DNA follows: TGTGCCAGCAGCAGCGACGGGGGGCAAGGGGCCAACGTCCTGACTTTC. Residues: CASSSDGGQGANVLTF.

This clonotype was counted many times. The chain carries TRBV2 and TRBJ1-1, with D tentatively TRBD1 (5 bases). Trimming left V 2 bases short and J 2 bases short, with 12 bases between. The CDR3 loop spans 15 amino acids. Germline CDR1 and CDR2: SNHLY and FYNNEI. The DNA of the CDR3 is TGTGCCAGCAGTGAAAGAGGAGACAGTAACACTGAAGCTTTCTTT. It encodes CASSERGDSNTEAFF.

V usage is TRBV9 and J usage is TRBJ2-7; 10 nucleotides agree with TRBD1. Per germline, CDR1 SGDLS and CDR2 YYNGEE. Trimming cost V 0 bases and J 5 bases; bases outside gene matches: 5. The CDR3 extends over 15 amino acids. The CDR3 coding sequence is TGTGCCAGCAGCGTAGAGGGGACAGGGGTTGACGAGCAGTACTTC. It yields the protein CASSVEGTGVDEQYF.

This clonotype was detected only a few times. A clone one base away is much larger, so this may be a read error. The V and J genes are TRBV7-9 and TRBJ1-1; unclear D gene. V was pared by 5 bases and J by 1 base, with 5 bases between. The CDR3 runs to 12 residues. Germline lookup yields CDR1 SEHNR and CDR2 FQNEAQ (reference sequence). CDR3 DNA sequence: TGTGCCAGCAGCGAAGCGAACACTGAAGCTTTCTTT. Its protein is CASSEANTEAFF.

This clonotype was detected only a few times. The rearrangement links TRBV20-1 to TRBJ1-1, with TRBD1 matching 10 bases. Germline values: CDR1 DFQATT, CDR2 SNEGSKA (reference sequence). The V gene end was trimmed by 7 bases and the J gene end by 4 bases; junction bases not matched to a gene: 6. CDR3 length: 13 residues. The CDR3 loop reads CSVGTGVFTEAFF. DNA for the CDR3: TGCAGTGTTGGGACAGGGGTTTTCACTGAAGCTTTCTTT.

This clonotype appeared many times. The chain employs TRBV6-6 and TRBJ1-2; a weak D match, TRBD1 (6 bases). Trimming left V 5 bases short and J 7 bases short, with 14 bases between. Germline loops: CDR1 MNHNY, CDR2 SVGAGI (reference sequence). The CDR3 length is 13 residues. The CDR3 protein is CASSPGQGSGYTF. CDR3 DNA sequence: TGTGCCAGCAGTCCGGGGCAGGGGAGTGGCTACACCTTC.

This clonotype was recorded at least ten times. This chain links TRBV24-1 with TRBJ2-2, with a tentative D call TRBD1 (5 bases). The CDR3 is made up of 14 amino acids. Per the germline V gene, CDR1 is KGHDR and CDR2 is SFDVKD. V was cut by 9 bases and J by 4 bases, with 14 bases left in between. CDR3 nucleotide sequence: TGTGCCACCGCAGGGTTCCGTGGCACCGGGGAGCTGTTTTTT. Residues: CATAGFRGTGELFF.

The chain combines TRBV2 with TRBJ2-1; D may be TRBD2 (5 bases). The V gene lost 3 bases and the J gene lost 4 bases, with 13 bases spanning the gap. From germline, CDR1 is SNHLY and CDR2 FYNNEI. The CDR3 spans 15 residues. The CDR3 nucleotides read TGTGCCAGCAGTGAGCCCGGACTGACTTACAATGAGCAGTTCTTC. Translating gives CASSEPGLTYNEQFF.

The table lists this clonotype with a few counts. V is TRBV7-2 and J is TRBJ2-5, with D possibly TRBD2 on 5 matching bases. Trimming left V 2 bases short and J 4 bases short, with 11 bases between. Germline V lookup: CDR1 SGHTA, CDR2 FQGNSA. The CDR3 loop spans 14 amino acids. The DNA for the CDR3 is TGTGCCAGCAGCTTATACGGACTGGGAGAGACCCAGTACTTC. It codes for CASSLYGLGETQYF. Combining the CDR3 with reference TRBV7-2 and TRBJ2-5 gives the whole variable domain GAGVSQSPSNKVTEKGKDVELRCDPISGHTALYWYRQSLGQGLEFLIYFQGNSAPDKSGLPSDRFSAERTGGSVSTLTIQRTQQEDSAVYLCASSLYGLGETQYFGPGTRLLVL.

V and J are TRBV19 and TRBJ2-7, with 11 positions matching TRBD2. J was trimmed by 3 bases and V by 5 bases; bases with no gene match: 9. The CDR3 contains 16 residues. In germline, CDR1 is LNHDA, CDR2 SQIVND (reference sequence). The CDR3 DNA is TGTGCCAGTAGTGCTAATCCGGGACTAGCGGTCTACGAGCAGTACTTC. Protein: CASSANPGLAVYEQYF.

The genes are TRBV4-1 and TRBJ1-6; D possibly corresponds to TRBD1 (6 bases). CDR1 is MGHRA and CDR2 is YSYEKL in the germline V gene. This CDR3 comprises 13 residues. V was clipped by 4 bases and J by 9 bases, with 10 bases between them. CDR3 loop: CASSLGQSSPLHF. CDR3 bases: TGCGCCAGCAGCCTCGGACAGAGTTCACCCCTCCACTTT.

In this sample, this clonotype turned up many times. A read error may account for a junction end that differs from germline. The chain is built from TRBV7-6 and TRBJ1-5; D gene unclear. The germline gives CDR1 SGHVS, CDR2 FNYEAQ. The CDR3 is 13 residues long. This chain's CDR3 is CASSLEEGQPQHF. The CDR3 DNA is TGCGCCAGCAGCTTGGAAGAAGGTCAGCCCCAGCATTTT.